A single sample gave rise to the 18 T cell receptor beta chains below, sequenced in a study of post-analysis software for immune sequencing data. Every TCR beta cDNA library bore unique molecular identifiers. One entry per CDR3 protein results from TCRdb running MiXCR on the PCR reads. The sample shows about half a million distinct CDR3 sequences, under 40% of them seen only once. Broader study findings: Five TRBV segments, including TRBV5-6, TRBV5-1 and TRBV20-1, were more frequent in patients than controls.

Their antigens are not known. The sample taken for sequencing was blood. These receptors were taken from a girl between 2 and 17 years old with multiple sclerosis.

The DNA of the CDR3 is TGTGCCAGCTCACCAAGTCGTAGCAGTAACACTGAAGCTTTCTTT. Its translation is CASSPSRSSNTEAFF. The chain combines TRBV18 with TRBJ1-1, with no clear D. Per germline, CDR1 KGHSH and CDR2 LQKENI. The CDR3 is 15 residues long. Trimming took off 2 bases at V and 2 bases at J, with 12 bases between the two ends.

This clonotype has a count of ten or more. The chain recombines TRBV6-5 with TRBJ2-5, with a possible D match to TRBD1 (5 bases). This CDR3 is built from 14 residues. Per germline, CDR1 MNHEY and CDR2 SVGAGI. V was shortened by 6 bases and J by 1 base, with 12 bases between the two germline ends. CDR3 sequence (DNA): TGTGCCAGCAGGGTACAGGTAGCCCAAGAGACCCAGTACTTC. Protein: CASRVQVAQETQYF.

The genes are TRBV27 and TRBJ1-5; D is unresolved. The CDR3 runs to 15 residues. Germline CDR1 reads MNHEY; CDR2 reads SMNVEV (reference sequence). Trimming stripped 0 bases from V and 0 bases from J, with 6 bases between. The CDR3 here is CASSLSPVSNQPQHF. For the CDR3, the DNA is TGTGCCAGCAGTTTATCTCCAGTTAGCAATCAGCCCCAGCATTTT.

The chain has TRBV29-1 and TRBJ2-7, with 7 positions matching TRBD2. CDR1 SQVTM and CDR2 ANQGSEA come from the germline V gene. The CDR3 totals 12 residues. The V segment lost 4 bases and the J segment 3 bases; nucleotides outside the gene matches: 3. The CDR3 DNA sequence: TGCAGCGTTGGGCTAGCGGACTACGAGCAGTACTTC. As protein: CSVGLADYEQYF.

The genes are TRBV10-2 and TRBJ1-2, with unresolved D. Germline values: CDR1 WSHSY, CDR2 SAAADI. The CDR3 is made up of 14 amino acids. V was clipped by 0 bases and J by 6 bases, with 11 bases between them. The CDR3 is CASSESWPYHGYTF. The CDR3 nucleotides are TGCGCCAGCAGTGAGTCTTGGCCGTACCATGGCTACACCTTC.

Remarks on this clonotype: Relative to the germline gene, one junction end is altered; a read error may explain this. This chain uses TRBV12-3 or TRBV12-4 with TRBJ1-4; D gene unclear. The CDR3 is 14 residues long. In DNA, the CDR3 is TGTGCCAGCGGGCAGATTGCAACTAATGAAAAACGGTTTTTT. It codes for CASGQIATNEKRFF.

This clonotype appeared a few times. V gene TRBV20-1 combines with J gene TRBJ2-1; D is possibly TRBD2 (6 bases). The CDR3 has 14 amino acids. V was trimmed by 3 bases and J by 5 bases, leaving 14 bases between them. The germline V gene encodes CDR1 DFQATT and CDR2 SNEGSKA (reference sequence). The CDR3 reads CSARGTFGDNEQFF. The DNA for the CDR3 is TGCAGTGCTAGGGGGACTTTTGGGGACAATGAGCAGTTCTTC.

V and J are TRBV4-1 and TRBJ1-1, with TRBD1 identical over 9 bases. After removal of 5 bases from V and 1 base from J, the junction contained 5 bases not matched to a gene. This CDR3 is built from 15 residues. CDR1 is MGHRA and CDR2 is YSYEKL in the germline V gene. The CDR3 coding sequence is TGCGCCAGCAGCGTTCCGGGACAGGGGAACACTGAAGCTTTCTTT. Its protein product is CASSVPGQGNTEAFF.

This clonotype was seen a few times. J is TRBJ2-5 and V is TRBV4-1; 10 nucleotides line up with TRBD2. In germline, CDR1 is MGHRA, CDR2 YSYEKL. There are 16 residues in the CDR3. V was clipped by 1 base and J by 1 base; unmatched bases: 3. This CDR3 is CASSQASSGGQETQYF. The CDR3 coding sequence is TGCGCCAGCAGCCAAGCGTCTAGCGGGGGCCAAGAGACCCAGTACTTC.

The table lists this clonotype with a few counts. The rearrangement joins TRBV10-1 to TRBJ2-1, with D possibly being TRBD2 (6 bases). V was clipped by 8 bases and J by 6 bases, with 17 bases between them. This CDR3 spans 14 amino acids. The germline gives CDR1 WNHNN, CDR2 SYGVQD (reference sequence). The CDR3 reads CASAQARGGNEQFF. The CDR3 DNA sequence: TGCGCCAGCGCCCAAGCACGGGGAGGCAATGAGCAGTTCTTC.

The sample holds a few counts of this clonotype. CDR3 amino acids: CSVSFSNTYEQYF. CDR3 sequence (DNA): TGCAGCGTTTCGTTTAGCAACACCTACGAGCAGTACTTC. The J gene is TRBJ2-7, the V gene TRBV29-1, with D uncertain. The CDR3 extends over 13 amino acids. With 5 bases removed from V and 2 bases from J, the gap between germline ends came to 13 bases. Germline V lookup: CDR1 SQVTM, CDR2 ANQGSEA.

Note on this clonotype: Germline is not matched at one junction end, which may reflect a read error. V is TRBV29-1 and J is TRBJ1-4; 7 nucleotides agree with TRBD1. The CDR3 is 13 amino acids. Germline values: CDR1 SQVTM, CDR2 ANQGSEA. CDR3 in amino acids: CSALTGSNEKRFF. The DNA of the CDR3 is TGCAGCGCCCTGACAGGGTCGAACGAAAAACGGTTTTTT.

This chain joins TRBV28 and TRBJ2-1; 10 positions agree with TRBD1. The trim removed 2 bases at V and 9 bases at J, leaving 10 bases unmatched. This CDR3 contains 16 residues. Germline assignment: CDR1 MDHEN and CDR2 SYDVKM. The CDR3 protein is CASSLGHLTGGTEQFF. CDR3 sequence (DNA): TGTGCCAGCAGTTTAGGACACCTGACAGGGGGCACTGAGCAGTTCTTC.

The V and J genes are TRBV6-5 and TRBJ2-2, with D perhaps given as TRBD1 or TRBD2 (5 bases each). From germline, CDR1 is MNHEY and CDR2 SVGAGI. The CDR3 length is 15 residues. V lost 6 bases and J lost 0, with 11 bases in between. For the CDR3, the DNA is TGTGCCAGCAGCGCCGGGACGTCGAACACCGGGGAGCTGTTTTTT. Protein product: CASSAGTSNTGELFF.

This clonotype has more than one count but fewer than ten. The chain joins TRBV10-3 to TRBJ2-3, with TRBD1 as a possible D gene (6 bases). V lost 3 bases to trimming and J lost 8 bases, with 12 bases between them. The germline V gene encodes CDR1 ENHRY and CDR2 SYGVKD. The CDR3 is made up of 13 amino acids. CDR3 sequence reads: CAISEGQHSTQYF. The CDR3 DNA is TGTGCCATCAGTGAAGGACAGCACAGTACGCAGTATTTT.

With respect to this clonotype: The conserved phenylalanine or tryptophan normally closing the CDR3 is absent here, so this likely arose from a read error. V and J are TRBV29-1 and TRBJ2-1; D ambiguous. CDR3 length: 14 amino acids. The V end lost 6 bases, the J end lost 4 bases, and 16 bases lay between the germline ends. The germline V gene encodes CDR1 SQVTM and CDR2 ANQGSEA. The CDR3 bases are TGCAGCGTCTTGAAGCCACCCGGATACAATGAGCAGTTCTGC. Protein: CSVLKPPGYNEQFC.

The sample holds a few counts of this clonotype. CDR3 sequence: CSASSGGARETQYF. CDR3 in DNA: TGCAGTGCCTCCAGCGGGGGGGCCCGTGAGACCCAGTACTTC. V gene TRBV20-1 combines with J gene TRBJ2-5; 10 nucleotides agree with TRBD2. Germline CDR1 reads DFQATT; CDR2 reads SNEGSKA (reference sequence). Losses at the gene ends were 6 bases for V and 5 bases for J; bases not matched to a gene: 9. This CDR3 region has 14 residues.

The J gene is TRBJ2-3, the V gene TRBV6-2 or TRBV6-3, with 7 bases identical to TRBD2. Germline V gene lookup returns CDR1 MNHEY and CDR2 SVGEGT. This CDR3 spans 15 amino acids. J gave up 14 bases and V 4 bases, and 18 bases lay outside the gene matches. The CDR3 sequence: CASSSLAGTHPIPYF. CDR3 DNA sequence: TGTGCCAGCAGTTCATTAGCGGGTACTCACCCCATTCCGTATTTT.